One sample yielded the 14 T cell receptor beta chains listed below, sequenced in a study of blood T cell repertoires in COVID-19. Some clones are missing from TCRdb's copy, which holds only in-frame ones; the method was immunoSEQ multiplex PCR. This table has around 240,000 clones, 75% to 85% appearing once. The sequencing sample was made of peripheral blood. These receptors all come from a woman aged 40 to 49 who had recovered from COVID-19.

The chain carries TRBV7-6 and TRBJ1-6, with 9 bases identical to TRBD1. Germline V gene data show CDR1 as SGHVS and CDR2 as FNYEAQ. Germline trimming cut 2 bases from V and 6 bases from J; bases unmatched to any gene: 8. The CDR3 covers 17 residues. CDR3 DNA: TGTGCCAGCAGCTTAAGGGAGTTGGGACAGGGTAATTCACCCCTCCACTTT. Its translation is CASSLRELGQGNSPLHF.

The CDR3 DNA follows: TGTGCCAGCAGTGAAGGGACTTACTACGAGCAGTACTTC. Translation: CASSEGTYYEQYF. This chain joins TRBV6-1 and TRBJ2-7; D perhaps matches TRBD2 (5 bases). This CDR3 has 13 residues. In germline, CDR1 is MNHNS, CDR2 SASEGT. The V and J ends lost 1 base and 3 bases respectively, with 7 bases between them.

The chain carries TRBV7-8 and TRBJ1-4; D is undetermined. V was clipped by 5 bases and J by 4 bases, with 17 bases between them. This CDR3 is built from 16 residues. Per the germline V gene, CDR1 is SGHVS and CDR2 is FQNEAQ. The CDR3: CASSPHVASVNEKLFF. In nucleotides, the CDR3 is TGTGCCAGCAGCCCCCACGTGGCCAGTGTTAATGAAAAACTGTTTTTT.

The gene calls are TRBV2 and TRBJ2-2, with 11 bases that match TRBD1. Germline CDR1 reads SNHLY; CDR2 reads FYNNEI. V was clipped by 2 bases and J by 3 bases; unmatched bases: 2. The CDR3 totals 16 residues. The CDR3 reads CASSELGQGDTGELFF. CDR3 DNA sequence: TGTGCCAGCAGTGAATTGGGACAGGGGGACACCGGGGAGCTGTTTTTT. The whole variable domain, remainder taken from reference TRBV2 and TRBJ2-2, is EPEVTQTPSHQVTQMGQEVILRCVPISNHLYFYWYRQILGQKVEFLVSFYNNEISEKSEIFDDQFSVERPDGSNFTLKIRSTKLEDSAMYFCASSELGQGDTGELFFGEGSRLTVL.

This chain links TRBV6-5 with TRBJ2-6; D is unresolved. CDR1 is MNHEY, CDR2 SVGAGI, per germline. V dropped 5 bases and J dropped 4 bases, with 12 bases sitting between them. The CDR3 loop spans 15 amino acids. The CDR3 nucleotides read TGTGCCAGCAGTCGTGATCAGGCCGGGGCCAACGTCCTGACTTTC. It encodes CASSRDQAGANVLTF.

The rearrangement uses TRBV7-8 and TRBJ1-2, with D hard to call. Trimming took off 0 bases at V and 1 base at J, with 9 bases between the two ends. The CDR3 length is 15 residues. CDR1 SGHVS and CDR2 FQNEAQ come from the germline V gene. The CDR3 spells CASSLASAGNYGYTF. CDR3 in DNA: TGTGCCAGCAGCTTAGCGAGTGCCGGTAACTATGGCTACACCTTC.

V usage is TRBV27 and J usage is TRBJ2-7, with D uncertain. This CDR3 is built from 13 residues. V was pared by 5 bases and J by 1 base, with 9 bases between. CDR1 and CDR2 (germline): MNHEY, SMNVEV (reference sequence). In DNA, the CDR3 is TGTGCCAGCAGTATGGGCGTATCCTACGAGCAGTACTTC. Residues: CASSMGVSYEQYF.

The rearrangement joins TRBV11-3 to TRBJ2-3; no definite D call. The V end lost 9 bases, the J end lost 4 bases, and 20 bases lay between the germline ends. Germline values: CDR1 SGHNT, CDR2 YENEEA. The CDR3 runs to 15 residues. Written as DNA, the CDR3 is TGTGCCAGTGAATTGGGTCTAGGCTATGCAGATACGCAGTATTTT. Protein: CASELGLGYADTQYF.

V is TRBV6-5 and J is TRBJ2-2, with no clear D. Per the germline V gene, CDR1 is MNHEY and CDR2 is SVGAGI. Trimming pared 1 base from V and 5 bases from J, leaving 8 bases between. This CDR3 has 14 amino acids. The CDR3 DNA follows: TGTGCCAGCAGTTACTTTCGGTGGACCGGGGAGCTGTTTTTT. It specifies CASSYFRWTGELFF.

The CDR3 DNA follows: TGTGCCAGTAGTATTGAGGCCGGCGGCTACACCTTC. It specifies CASSIEAGGYTF. The J gene is TRBJ1-2, the V gene TRBV19; D call uncertain. This CDR3 is 12 amino acids long. Trimming pared 3 bases from V and 8 bases from J, leaving 10 bases between. CDR1 and CDR2 (germline): LNHDA, SQIVND (reference sequence). Variable domain in full (rest from reference TRBV19 and TRBJ1-2): DGGITQSPKYLFRKEGQNVTLSCEQNLNHDAMYWYRQDPGQGLRLIYYSQIVNDFQKGDIAEGYSVSREKKESFPLTVTSAQKNPTAFYLCASSIEAGGYTFGSGTRLTVV.

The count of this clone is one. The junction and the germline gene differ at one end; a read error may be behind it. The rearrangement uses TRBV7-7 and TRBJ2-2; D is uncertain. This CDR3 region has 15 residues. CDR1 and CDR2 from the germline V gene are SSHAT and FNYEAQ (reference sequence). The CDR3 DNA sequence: TGTGCTAGCAGCCCCACAGACGCAGGCCCCGGGGAGCTGTTTTTT. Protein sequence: CASSPTDAGPGELFF. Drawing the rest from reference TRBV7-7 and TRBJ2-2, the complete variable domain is GAGVSQSPRYKVTKRGQDVTLRCDPISSHATLYWYQQALGQGPEFLTYFNYEAQPDKSGLPSDRFSAERPEGSISTLTIQRTEQRDSAMYRCASSPTDAGPGELFFGEGSRLTVL.

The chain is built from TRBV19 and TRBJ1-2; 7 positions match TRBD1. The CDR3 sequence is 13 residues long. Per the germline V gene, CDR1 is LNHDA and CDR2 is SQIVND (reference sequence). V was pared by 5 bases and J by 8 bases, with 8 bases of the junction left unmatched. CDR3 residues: CASSAGQVRGYTF. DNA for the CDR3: TGTGCCAGTAGTGCCGGACAGGTGAGGGGCTACACCTTC. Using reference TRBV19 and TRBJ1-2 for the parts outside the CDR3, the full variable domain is DGGITQSPKYLFRKEGQNVTLSCEQNLNHDAMYWYRQDPGQGLRLIYYSQIVNDFQKGDIAEGYSVSREKKESFPLTVTSAQKNPTAFYLCASSAGQVRGYTFGSGTRLTVV.

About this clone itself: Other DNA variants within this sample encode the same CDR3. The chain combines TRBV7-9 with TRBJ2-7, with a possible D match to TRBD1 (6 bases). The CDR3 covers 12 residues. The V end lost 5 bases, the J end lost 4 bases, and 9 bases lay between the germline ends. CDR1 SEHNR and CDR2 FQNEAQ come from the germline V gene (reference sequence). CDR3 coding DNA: TGTGCCAGCAGCCTAACAGGGTACGAGCAGTACTTC. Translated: CASSLTGYEQYF.

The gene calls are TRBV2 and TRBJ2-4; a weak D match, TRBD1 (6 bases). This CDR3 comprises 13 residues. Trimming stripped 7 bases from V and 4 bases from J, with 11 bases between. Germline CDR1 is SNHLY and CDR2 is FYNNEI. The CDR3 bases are TGTGCCAGCAACCTGGACAGTAAAAACATTCAGTACTTC. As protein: CASNLDSKNIQYF.